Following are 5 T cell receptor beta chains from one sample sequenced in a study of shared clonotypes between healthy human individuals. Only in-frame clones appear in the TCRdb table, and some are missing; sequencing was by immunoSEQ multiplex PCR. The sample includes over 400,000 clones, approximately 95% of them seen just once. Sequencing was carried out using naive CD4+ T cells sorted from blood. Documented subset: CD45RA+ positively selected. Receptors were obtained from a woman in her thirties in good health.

CDR3 sequence: CASKSSGRAETQYF. The CDR3 DNA reads as TGTGCCAGCAAATCTAGCGGCCGTGCGGAGACCCAGTACTTC. The V call is TRBV11-2, the J call TRBJ2-5; 7 bases align to TRBD2. Germline CDR1 and CDR2: SGHAT and FQNNGV. The CDR3 is 14 residues long. The V and J ends lost 7 bases and 5 bases, in that order; junction bases with no gene match: 10.

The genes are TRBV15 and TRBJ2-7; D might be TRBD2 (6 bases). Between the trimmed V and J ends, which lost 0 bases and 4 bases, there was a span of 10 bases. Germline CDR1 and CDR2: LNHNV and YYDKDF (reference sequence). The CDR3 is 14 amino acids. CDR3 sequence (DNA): TGTGCCACCAGCAGAGATCCAGGGAGGTACGAGCAGTACTTC. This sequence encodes CATSRDPGRYEQYF.

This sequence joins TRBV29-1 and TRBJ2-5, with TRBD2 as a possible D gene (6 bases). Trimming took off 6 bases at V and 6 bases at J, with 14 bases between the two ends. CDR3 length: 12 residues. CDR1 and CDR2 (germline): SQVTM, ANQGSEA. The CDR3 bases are TGCAGCGTCGGGACTCCGAGCAAGACCCAGTACTTC. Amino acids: CSVGTPSKTQYF.

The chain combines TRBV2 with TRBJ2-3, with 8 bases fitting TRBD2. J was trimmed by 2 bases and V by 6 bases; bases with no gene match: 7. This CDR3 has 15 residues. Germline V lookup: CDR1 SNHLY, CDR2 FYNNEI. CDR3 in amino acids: CASSAGLASTDTQYF. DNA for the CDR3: TGTGCCAGCAGCGCAGGACTAGCCTCCACAGATACGCAGTATTTT. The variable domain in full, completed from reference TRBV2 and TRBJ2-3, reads EPEVTQTPSHQVTQMGQEVILRCVPISNHLYFYWYRQILGQKVEFLVSFYNNEISEKSEIFDDQFSVERPDGSNFTLKIRSTKLEDSAMYFCASSAGLASTDTQYFGPGTRLTVL.

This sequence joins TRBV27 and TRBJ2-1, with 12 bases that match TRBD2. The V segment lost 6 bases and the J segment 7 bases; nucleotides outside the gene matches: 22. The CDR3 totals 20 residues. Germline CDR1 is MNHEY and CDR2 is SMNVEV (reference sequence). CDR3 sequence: CASRTFFSSQTSGRYNEQFF. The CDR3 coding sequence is TGTGCCAGCAGAACATTCTTCAGCTCACAGACTAGCGGGAGATATAATGAGCAGTTCTTC.